This is a list of T cell receptor beta chains from one sample in a study of identical twins. Each CDR3 protein gets one entry after TCRdb re-called the 5' RACE reads with MiXCR. The sample carries approximately 500,000 distinct CDR3 sequences, 12% to 15% recorded once. The same data also went into a second study, on yellow fever vaccine responses in identical twins.

The specimen was CD4+ T cells sorted from blood. Every receptor here comes from a woman aged 18-30 years in good health. CDR3s include the opening cysteine and the closing phenylalanine or tryptophan. A D gene is named only where the DNA matches it firmly. Clone size is given for some rows only: seen once, a few or many times, or a class if the clone is expanded.

J: TRBJ2-7; size: .; V: TRBV20-1; D: TRBD2; CDR3: CSASRWTSGDYEQYF; DNA: TGCAGTGCTAGTAGGTGGACTAGCGGAGACTACGAGCAGTACTTC
J: TRBJ2-6; size: .; V: TRBV4-1; D: TRBD1; CDR3: CASSQGTGGTGANVLTF; DNA: TGCGCCAGCAGCCAAGGGACAGGGGGCACTGGGGCCAACGTCCTGACTTTC
J: TRBJ2-7; size: few; V: TRBV5-1; D: TRBD2; CDR3: CASSWGTSGSHEQYF; DNA: TGCGCCAGCAGTTGGGGGACTAGCGGGAGCCACGAGCAGTACTTC
J: TRBJ1-5; size: .; V: TRBV6-5; D: .; CDR3: CASSSARKEPQHF; DNA: TGTGCCAGCAGTTCCGCCAGGAAAGAGCCCCAGCATTTT
J: TRBJ2-5; size: .; V: TRBV2; D: .; CDR3: CASTWRQTQETQYF; DNA: TGTGCCAGCACCTGGAGGCAGACGCAAGAGACCCAGTACTTC
J: TRBJ2-7; size: .; V: TRBV10-1; D: .; CDR3: CASSESNKKSSYEQYF; DNA: TGCGCCAGCAGTGAGTCGAACAAAAAGAGCTCCTACGAGCAGTACTTC
J: TRBJ2-5; size: few; V: TRBV5-1; D: .; CDR3: CASSKTQYF; DNA: TGCGCCAGCAGCAAGACCCAGTACTTC
J: TRBJ2-1; size: few; V: TRBV6-1; D: TRBD2; CDR3: CASSSRLAGVYEQFF; DNA: TGTGCCAGCAGCTCGAGACTAGCGGGAGTTTATGAGCAGTTCTTC
J: TRBJ1-1; size: few; V: TRBV20-1; D: TRBD1; CDR3: CSGPTGRETEAFF; DNA: TGCAGTGGCCCGACAGGGAGGGAAACTGAAGCTTTCTTT
J: TRBJ1-6; size: .; V: TRBV19; D: .; CDR3: CASSIRQYNSPLHF; DNA: TGTGCCAGTAGTATAAGACAGTATAATTCACCCCTCCACTTT
J: TRBJ2-2; size: once; V: TRBV5-1; D: .; CDR3: CASTGDNTGELFF; DNA: TGCGCCAGCACAGGGGACAACACCGGGGAGCTGTTTTTT
J: TRBJ2-1; size: .; V: TRBV6-5; D: TRBD2; CDR3: CASSYSTSGYNEQFF; DNA: TGTGCCAGCAGTTACTCGACTAGCGGCTACAATGAGCAGTTCTTC
J: TRBJ2-7; size: few; V: TRBV28; D: .; CDR3: CASGNAGQISSGYEQYF; DNA: TGTGCCAGCGGTAATGCGGGACAGATTTCCTCGGGATACGAGCAGTACTTC
J: TRBJ2-1; size: few; V: TRBV20-1; D: .; CDR3: CSARDRLAYNEQFF; DNA: TGCAGTGCTAGAGATAGGCTAGCATACAATGAGCAGTTCTTC
J: TRBJ2-1; size: .; V: TRBV7-9; D: TRBD1; CDR3: CASSLGGQGDEQFF; DNA: TGTGCCAGCAGCTTAGGTGGACAGGGAGATGAGCAGTTCTTC
J: TRBJ2-1; size: many; V: TRBV4-1; D: .; CDR3: CASSQDRAIGNEQFF; DNA: TGCGCCAGCAGCCAAGATCGGGCCATCGGGAATGAGCAGTTCTTC
J: TRBJ2-7; size: .; V: TRBV18; D: .; CDR3: CASSPTAIGQEQYF; DNA: TGTGCCAGCTCACCAACCGCCATAGGGCAAGAGCAGTACTTC
J: TRBJ2-2; size: few; V: TRBV2; D: .; CDR3: CASSPSLGLTGELFF; DNA: TGTGCCAGCAGCCCCTCTCTGGGCCTCACCGGGGAGCTGTTTTTT
J: TRBJ2-7; size: few; V: TRBV29-1; D: TRBD2; CDR3: CSVGLAGTYEQYF; DNA: TGCAGCGTTGGACTAGCGGGTACTTACGAGCAGTACTTC
J: TRBJ2-5; size: .; V: TRBV29-1; D: .; CDR3: CSVGEQETQYF; DNA: TGCAGCGTTGGGGAACAAGAGACCCAGTACTTC
J: TRBJ1-6; size: few; V: TRBV10-3; D: TRBD1; CDR3: CAITNRDRGDSPLHF; DNA: TGTGCCATCACCAACCGGGACAGGGGCGATTCACCCCTCCACTTT
J: TRBJ2-5; size: few; V: TRBV20-1; D: .; CDR3: CSATGQETQYF; DNA: TGCAGTGCGACAGGCCAAGAGACCCAGTACTTC
J: TRBJ2-3; size: few; V: TRBV6-1; D: TRBD2; CDR3: CASSEGGRLAASTDTQYF; DNA: TGTGCCAGCAGTGAAGGGGGCCGACTAGCTGCTAGCACAGATACGCAGTATTTT
J: TRBJ1-2; size: few; V: TRBV5-1; D: .; CDR3: CASSLAGNNYGYTF; DNA: TGCGCCAGCAGCTTGGCCGGAAACAACTATGGCTACACCTTC
J: TRBJ1-5; size: .; V: TRBV6-1; D: TRBD1; CDR3: CASRAGGFGSQPQHF; DNA: TGTGCCAGCAGGGCAGGGGGGTTCGGGTCTCAGCCCCAGCATTTT
J: TRBJ2-3; size: few; V: TRBV7-8; D: .; CDR3: CASSQKPSLRADTQYF; DNA: TGTGCCAGCAGCCAAAAGCCTAGTTTGAGGGCAGATACGCAGTATTTT
J: TRBJ1-1; size: .; V: TRBV6-6; D: .; CDR3: CASSRVMNTEAFF; DNA: TGTGCCAGCAGTCGCGTCATGAACACTGAAGCTTTCTTT
J: TRBJ1-1; size: .; V: TRBV20-1; D: TRBD1; CDR3: CSAREWDRGTMNTEAFF; DNA: TGCAGTGCTAGAGAATGGGACAGGGGAACCATGAACACTGAAGCTTTCTTT
J: TRBJ1-2; size: few; V: TRBV6-6; D: .; CDR3: CASRQAHYGYTF; DNA: TGTGCCAGCAGGCAGGCCCACTATGGCTACACCTTC
J: TRBJ2-1; size: few; V: TRBV6-5; D: .; CDR3: CASSYASAGSTNEQFF; DNA: TGTGCCAGCAGCTACGCGTCAGCAGGATCTACAAATGAGCAGTTCTTC
J: TRBJ2-1; size: few; V: TRBV10-3; D: .; CDR3: CASEMGRTGDNEQFF; DNA: TGTGCCTCCGAGATGGGCCGGACTGGGGACAATGAGCAGTTCTTC
J: TRBJ2-1; size: few; V: TRBV2; D: .; CDR3: CASSEVRLGGSYNEQFF; DNA: TGTGCCAGCAGTGAAGTGAGACTAGGAGGATCCTACAATGAGCAGTTCTTC
J: TRBJ2-5; size: few; V: TRBV15; D: .; CDR3: CATSMSRETQYF; DNA: TGTGCCACCAGCATGAGCAGGGAGACCCAGTACTTC
J: TRBJ1-5; size: .; V: TRBV6-2/TRBV6-3; D: .; CDR3: CASSWGSFVRQPQHF; DNA: TGTGCCAGCAGCTGGGGCAGTTTCGTTCGGCAGCCCCAGCATTTT
J: TRBJ1-1; size: .; V: TRBV4-1; D: .; CDR3: CASTSGSYTEAFF; DNA: TGCGCCAGCACCTCAGGGAGCTACACTGAAGCTTTCTTT
J: TRBJ2-4; size: few; V: TRBV6-1; D: .; CDR3: CASSSEGALPGAKNIQYF; DNA: TGTGCCAGCAGCAGTGAAGGAGCTCTCCCAGGGGCCAAAAACATTCAGTACTTC
J: TRBJ2-1; size: many; V: TRBV10-3; D: .; CDR3: CAISEYPRETEQFF; DNA: TGTGCCATCAGTGAGTATCCCAGGGAGACTGAGCAGTTCTTC
J: TRBJ2-3; size: few; V: TRBV10-3; D: .; CDR3: CAISEFLLDTQYF; DNA: TGTGCCATCAGTGAGTTCCTACTGGATACGCAGTATTTT
J: TRBJ2-5; size: once; V: TRBV7-9; D: .; CDR3: CASSLFGVGKETQYF; DNA: TGTGCCAGCAGCTTATTCGGGGTCGGTAAAGAGACCCAGTACTTC
J: TRBJ1-1; size: .; V: TRBV11-2; D: .; CDR3: CASSPRGGTTEAFF; DNA: TGTGCCAGCAGCCCCAGAGGGGGGACCACTGAAGCTTTCTTT
J: TRBJ2-5; size: once; V: TRBV20-1; D: TRBD2; CDR3: CSARGGTSGGETQYF; DNA: TGCAGTGCTAGGGGGGGGACTAGCGGCGGGGAGACCCAGTACTTC
J: TRBJ2-3; size: .; V: TRBV27; D: .; CDR3: CASSYPGSNTQYF; DNA: TGTGCCAGCAGTTATCCGGGGTCCAATACGCAGTATTTT
J: TRBJ1-1; size: few; V: TRBV7-2; D: TRBD1; CDR3: CASSPTRDRAEAFF; DNA: TGTGCCAGCAGCCCAACCCGGGACAGGGCTGAAGCTTTCTTT
J: TRBJ2-6; size: few; V: TRBV6-1; D: .; CDR3: CASSDKAGANVLTF; DNA: TGTGCCAGCAGTGATAAAGCTGGGGCCAACGTCCTGACTTTC
J: TRBJ2-2; size: .; V: TRBV7-9; D: .; CDR3: CASRRGGSNTGELFF; DNA: TGTGCCAGCAGAAGAGGGGGGTCGAACACCGGGGAGCTGTTTTTT
J: TRBJ2-7; size: few; V: TRBV5-1; D: .; CDR3: CASSPKTGPYEQYF; DNA: TGCGCCAGCAGCCCTAAGACAGGCCCCTACGAGCAGTACTTC
J: TRBJ1-3; size: few; V: TRBV20-1; D: .; CDR3: CSAIGGGFGNTIYF; DNA: TGCAGTGCTATTGGTGGGGGCTTCGGAAACACCATATATTTT
J: TRBJ2-7; size: .; V: TRBV3-1; D: .; CDR3: CASSQVRTIQGSYSYEQYF; DNA: TGTGCCAGCAGCCAAGTTCGAACAATACAGGGCTCCTACTCCTACGAGCAGTACTTC
J: TRBJ1-1; size: .; V: TRBV12-3/TRBV12-4; D: .; CDR3: CASSSVEWGEIGEAFF; DNA: TGTGCCAGCAGTTCAGTGGAGTGGGGGGAAATTGGTGAAGCTTTCTTT
J: TRBJ2-1; size: .; V: TRBV9; D: .; CDR3: CASSSRPRQDEQFF; DNA: TGTGCCAGCAGCTCCCGCCCTCGACAGGACGAGCAGTTCTTC
J: TRBJ2-3; size: few; V: TRBV10-3; D: TRBD2; CDR3: CAILAVSTDTQYF; DNA: TGTGCCATCCTAGCGGTTAGCACAGATACGCAGTATTTT
J: TRBJ2-3; size: .; V: TRBV7-6; D: TRBD2; CDR3: CASSSSSGIANTQYF; DNA: TGTGCCAGCAGCTCCTCTAGCGGGATAGCTAATACGCAGTATTTT
J: TRBJ2-3; size: .; V: TRBV5-1; D: TRBD2; CDR3: CASSLPSGKTSTDTQYF; DNA: TGCGCCAGCAGCTTGCCTAGCGGGAAGACGAGCACAGATACGCAGTATTTT
J: TRBJ2-1; size: few; V: TRBV12-3/TRBV12-4; D: .; CDR3: CASSPGGPSSYNEQFF; DNA: TGTGCCAGCAGCCCTGGTGGGCCAAGCTCCTACAATGAGCAGTTCTTC
J: TRBJ1-1; size: few; V: TRBV4-1; D: .; CDR3: CASSQVAGGNTEAFF; DNA: TGCGCCAGCAGCCAAGTCGCGGGTGGGAACACTGAAGCTTTCTTT
J: TRBJ1-2; size: .; V: TRBV27; D: TRBD1; CDR3: CASSLQGANGYTF; DNA: TGTGCCAGCAGTTTGCAGGGGGCAAATGGCTACACCTTC
J: TRBJ2-5; size: .; V: TRBV7-9; D: .; CDR3: CASSFDSLGESQYF; DNA: TGTGCCAGCAGCTTTGACTCCCTAGGAGAGAGCCAGTACTTC